The T cell receptor beta chain under discussion was sequenced for a study of shared clonotypes between healthy human individuals. For the study at large: For every donor, three CD4 naive, three CD4 memory, two CD8 naive and one CD8 memory plates were used. Points from the study as a whole: In general, naive subsets displayed greater estimated richness than memory subsets did.

Some clones are missing from TCRdb's copy, which holds only in-frame ones; the method was immunoSEQ multiplex PCR. The sample lists under 2,000,000 clones, roughly 95% occurring once. On this clone itself: The antigen is unknown.

It was CD45RO-negative cells, positively selected for CCR7, that made up naive CD8 cells, with terminally differentiated effector memory CD45RA+ cells excluded. The healthy adult donors were HIV-negative and reported no recent acute infections or vaccinations. This receptor was taken from a man in his late teens or twenties in good health. Sequences were obtained from naive CD8+ T cells sorted from blood.

CDR3 DNA: TGTGCCAGCAGCTTGTCGGAGGGAAGCTCCTACGAGCAGTACTTC. Its translation: CASSLSEGSSYEQYF. This chain joins TRBV5-5 and TRBJ2-7; possible D gene TRBD2, 6 bases. This CDR3 has 15 residues. Germline CDR1 reads SGHKS; CDR2 reads YYEKEE (reference sequence). The germline V and J ends were trimmed by 1 base and 0 bases, with 11 bases remaining between them.